This T cell receptor (beta chain) was captured in a study of cytomegalovirus exposure and HLA in healthy donors (dated by TCRdb to about 2017). The study in broad terms: According to a later analysis, one platform produced both the roughly 120 validation repertoires and the 670 or so repertoires of the first cohort. The study aimed to test whether signatures of past pathogen exposure could be identified by cataloging public T cell receptors. Besides the first cohort of roughly 640 subjects, a separate validation cohort made up of over 100 different subjects was used. To predict cytomegalovirus infection status, the study combined high-throughput TCR immunosequencing, statistical association of individual TCRs with disease status, and machine learning. Study-wide findings and limitations: The study listed 150 to 200 TCR beta chains as associated with cytomegalovirus. The validation cohort had no HLA typing available for a later analysis, so co-occurrence within that cohort was assessed over all 120 or so repertoires. While some public TCRs were present in many individuals, most TCR sequences turned up only very rarely across donors. Cytomegalovirus status was reported to be diagnosed by the classifier with high specificity and sensitivity in both the original and validation cohorts. Three of the identified cytomegalovirus-associated TCR beta chains were confirmed in vitro to be specific for cytomegalovirus antigens. Of the cluster scores, approximately 95% were above 0 in a later analysis, which found that TCRs clustered in the first cohort also tended to co-occur in the approximately 120 validation repertoires. The authors suggested that the approach could potentially be extended to other disease states and immunological phenotypes.

Library preparation was by the immunoSEQ multiplex PCR assay. The original methods were these. A statistical classification framework was built for diagnosing cytomegalovirus status from the catalog of TCR beta chain sequences. In its TCRdb copy, this immuneACCESS table keeps in-frame sequences only and misses some clones. Where compared with another copy, unresolved V genes explain less than half of these, and the others have no known cause. The D gene and trimming were derived from the DNA, and the V and J assignments and clone size from that table. This sample holds hundreds of thousands of clones; around nine tenths were observed only once. Together, the top ten hold approximately 0.9% of the sample. On this clone: Its target antigen remains unknown. The record has no base qualities; no much larger clone is one base away.

The donors were included in the validation cohort of 130 or so subjects, a group kept apart from the roughly 700-subject first cohort. The origin of this receptor is a woman between 18 and 30 years old in good health and CMV-seronegative. Sequencing used PBMCs.

CDR3 reads: CASSSGLAGLNTGELFF. The bases read TGTGCCAGCAGCTCCGGACTAGCGGGACTGAACACCGGGGAGCTGTTTTTT. The chain was built from TRBV7-3 and TRBJ2-2, with 12 junctional bases fitting TRBD2. Taken from the germline V gene, the CDR1 and CDR2 loops are SGHTA and FQGTGA. The CDR3 runs 17 amino acids, cysteine and phenylalanine included. Just the 51-base CDR3 DNA is kept, in frame starting at base 1. Compared with germline, V lacks 4 bases and J lacks 1 base; bases without a gene match: 4.